This section outlines one TCR beta chain sequence together with its context. The sample belongs to a study of Ad26.COV2.S vaccination and SARS-CoV-2 variants. Treatment defined: some 20 received Ad26.COV2.S at low or high dose, single or two shots; 5 received placebo; per-sample allocation not given. Sampling took place 63 days after the first vaccine or placebo injection. Libraries were prepared by immunoSEQ multiplex PCR; TCRdb keeps only in-frame clonotypes and omits some of them. The sample has about 480,000 clones, around 90% seen once. This sequence originates from a person aged 18-60 years who received the Ad26.COV2.S COVID-19 vaccine or a placebo. The specimen was peripheral blood, collected in a trial of Ad26.COV2.S vaccine versus placebo.

DNA of the CDR3: TGCGCCAGCAGCCAAGGGACTAGCGGGAGGCACGAGCAGTACTTC. Translated: CASSQGTSGRHEQYF. The chain links TRBV4-3 to TRBJ2-7, with 14 positions matching TRBD2. The CDR3 loop spans 15 amino acids. Trimming cost V 1 base and J 5 bases; bases outside gene matches: 1. CDR1 and CDR2 (germline): LGHNA, YSLEER.